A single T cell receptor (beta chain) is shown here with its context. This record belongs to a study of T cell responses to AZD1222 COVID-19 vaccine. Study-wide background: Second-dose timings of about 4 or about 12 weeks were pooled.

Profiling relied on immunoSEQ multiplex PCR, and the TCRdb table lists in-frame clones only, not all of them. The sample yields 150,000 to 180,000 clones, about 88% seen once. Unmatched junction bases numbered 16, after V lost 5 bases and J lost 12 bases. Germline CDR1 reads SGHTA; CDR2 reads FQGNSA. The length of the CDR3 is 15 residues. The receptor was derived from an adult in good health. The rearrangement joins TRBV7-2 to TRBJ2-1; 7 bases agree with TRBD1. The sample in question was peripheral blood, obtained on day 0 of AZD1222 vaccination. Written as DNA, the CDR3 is TGTGCCAGCAGCGGACAGGTACAGGGTTTGTTAGGGCAGTTCTTC. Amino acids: CASSGQVQGLLGQFF.